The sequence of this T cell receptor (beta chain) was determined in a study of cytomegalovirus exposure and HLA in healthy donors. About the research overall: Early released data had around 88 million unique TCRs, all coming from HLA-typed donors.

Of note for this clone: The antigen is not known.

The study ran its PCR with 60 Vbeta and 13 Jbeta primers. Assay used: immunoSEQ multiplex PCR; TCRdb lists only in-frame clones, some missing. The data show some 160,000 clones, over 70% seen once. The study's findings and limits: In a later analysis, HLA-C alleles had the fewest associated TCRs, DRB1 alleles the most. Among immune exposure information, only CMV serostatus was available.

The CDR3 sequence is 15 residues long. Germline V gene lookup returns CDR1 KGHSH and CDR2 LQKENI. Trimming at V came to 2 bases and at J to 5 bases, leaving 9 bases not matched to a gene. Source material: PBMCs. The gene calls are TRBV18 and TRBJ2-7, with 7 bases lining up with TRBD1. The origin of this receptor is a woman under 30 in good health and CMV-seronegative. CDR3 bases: TGTGCCAGCTCACCAATCGGACAGGTCCCCCACGAGCAGTACTTC. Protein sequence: CASSPIGQVPHEQYF.